The 30 T cell receptor beta chains in this list originate from one sample, sequenced in a study of cytomegalovirus exposure and HLA in healthy donors. The PCR had 60 Vbeta and 13 Jbeta primers. Generated by immunoSEQ multiplex PCR, the TCRdb table keeps only in-frame clones and is missing some. This sample has 200,000 to 300,000 clones, with around 80% found just once. Sequenced sample: PBMCs. The receptors here all came from a boy aged 10-17 years in good health and CMV-seronegative.

V is TRBV2 and J is TRBJ1-1; 10 nucleotides line up with TRBD1. Per the germline V gene, CDR1 is SNHLY and CDR2 is FYNNEI. The CDR3 runs to 14 residues. V lost 4 bases to trimming and J lost 4 bases; unmatched junction nucleotides: 3. The CDR3 DNA reads TGTGCCAGCAGTGCAGGACAGGGGGGCACTGAAGCTTTCTTT. Its translation: CASSAGQGGTEAFF. The full variable domain, its missing parts supplied by reference TRBV2 and TRBJ1-1, is EPEVTQTPSHQVTQMGQEVILRCVPISNHLYFYWYRQILGQKVEFLVSFYNNEISEKSEIFDDQFSVERPDGSNFTLKIRSTKLEDSAMYFCASSAGQGGTEAFFGQGTRLTVV.

J is TRBJ1-2 and V is TRBV2; possible D gene TRBD1, 5 bases. Germline V gene data show CDR1 as SNHLY and CDR2 as FYNNEI. V shed 11 bases and J shed 6 bases, with 16 bases lying between them. This CDR3 region has 12 residues. DNA of the CDR3: TGTGCCCCGCGACAAGGAGGGGATGGCTACACCTTC. It translates to CAPRQGGDGYTF.

The V and J genes are TRBV6-5 and TRBJ1-1; a possible D gene is TRBD1 (5 bases). Trimming took off 6 bases at V and 3 bases at J, with 11 bases between the two ends. The CDR3 extends over 13 amino acids. Germline V CDR1 and CDR2: MNHEY, SVGAGI. The CDR3 DNA reads TGTGCCAGCAGGGCACAGGCATACACTGAAGCTTTCTTT. This encodes CASRAQAYTEAFF.

The chain carries TRBV7-9 and TRBJ1-2; D is uncertain. The CDR3 contains 12 residues. Germline V gene sequence: CDR1 SEHNR, CDR2 FQNEAQ (reference sequence). V was cut by 4 bases and J by 8 bases, with 11 bases left in between. This chain's CDR3 is CASSSNRQGYTF. The CDR3 DNA reads as TGTGCCAGCAGCTCTAACCGTCAAGGCTACACCTTC.

The chain employs TRBV30 and TRBJ1-6; 9 bases map to TRBD1. J gave up 9 bases and V 3 bases, and 6 bases lay outside the gene matches. CDR1 is GTSNPN, CDR2 SVGIG, per germline (reference sequence). The CDR3 extends over 14 amino acids. CDR3 in DNA: TGTGCCTGGAGCGGACAGGGGTACGGTTCACCCCTCCACTTT. Translating it yields CAWSGQGYGSPLHF.

The J gene is TRBJ2-5, the V gene TRBV11-2, with a tentative D call TRBD2 (5 bases). The CDR3 extends over 17 amino acids. Trimming took off 6 bases at V and 3 bases at J, with 23 bases between the two ends. The germline gives CDR1 SGHAT, CDR2 FQNNGV. In nucleotides, the CDR3 is TGTGCCAGCAGAAAGGTGGTTCCCTACGCGGGTGAAGAGACCCAGTACTTC. Translation: CASRKVVPYAGEETQYF.

J is TRBJ1-5 and V is TRBV25-1; possibly TRBD1 for D (5 bases). Per the germline V gene, CDR1 is MGHDK and CDR2 is SYGVNS. The V gene lost 0 bases and the J gene lost 6 bases, with 12 bases spanning the gap. CDR3 length: 15 amino acids. The CDR3 bases are TGTGCCAGCAGTGAATATGGGGGGAAGAGTCAGCCCCAGCATTTT. Its protein is CASSEYGGKSQPQHF.

The chain links TRBV7-9 to TRBJ1-3, with D perhaps TRBD1 (6 bases). The CDR3 loop spans 18 amino acids. Germline CDR1 SEHNR, CDR2 FQNEAQ (reference sequence). V was cut by 5 bases and J by 0 bases, with 20 bases left in between. The CDR3 coding sequence is TGTGCCAGCAGCCCCGCTTCGGTCCAGGGGCTCTCTGGAAACACCATATATTTT. Translation: CASSPASVQGLSGNTIYF.

J is TRBJ2-3 and V is TRBV7-6; 13 nucleotides align to TRBD2. The CDR3 contains 17 residues. J gave up 1 base and V 3 bases, and 4 bases lay outside the gene matches. Germline values: CDR1 SGHVS, CDR2 FNYEAQ. The CDR3 nucleotides read TGTGCCAGCAGCTTGAGTACTAGCGGGGGGGGCACAGATACGCAGTATTTT. This translates into CASSLSTSGGGTDTQYF. Complete variable domain (other parts from reference TRBV7-6 and TRBJ2-3): GAGVSQSPRYKVTKRGQDVALRCDPISGHVSLYWYRQALGQGPEFLTYFNYEAQQDKSGLPNDRFSAERPEGSISTLTIQRTEQRDSAMYRCASSLSTSGGGTDTQYFGPGTRLTVL.

This chain uses TRBV5-4 with TRBJ1-1; a possible D gene is TRBD1 (5 bases). The CDR3 is made up of 13 amino acids. Germline V gives CDR1 SGHNT, CDR2 YYREEE (reference sequence). With 2 bases removed from V and 4 bases from J, the gap between germline ends came to 9 bases. CDR3 nucleotides: TGTGCCAGCAGCTTTGGAGGGGTCACTGAAGCTTTCTTT. Amino acid sequence: CASSFGGVTEAFF.

V usage is TRBV28 and J usage is TRBJ1-1; D is perhaps TRBD1 (6 bases). V was shortened by 6 bases and J by 1 base, with 12 bases between the two germline ends. Per germline, CDR1 MDHEN and CDR2 SYDVKM. The CDR3 is 14 residues long. Here the CDR3 reads CASRPTGGNTEAFF. CDR3 bases: TGTGCCAGCAGACCGACAGGAGGGAACACTGAAGCTTTCTTT.

This clone showed up many times. This chain joins TRBV6-5 and TRBJ1-1; D perhaps matches TRBD1 (6 bases). This CDR3 has 14 residues. The germline V gene has CDR1 MNHEY and CDR2 SVGAGI. The V end lost 5 bases, the J end lost 5 bases, and 15 bases lay between the germline ends. The DNA of the CDR3 is TGTGCCAGCAGTACCGGCAGGGGATGGACTGAAGCTTTCTTT. It is translated as CASSTGRGWTEAFF.

The chain carries TRBV11-3 and TRBJ1-2; D gene ambiguous. Germline lookup yields CDR1 SGHNT and CDR2 YENEEA. This CDR3 comprises 15 residues. V was pared by 5 bases and J by 4 bases, with 17 bases between. CDR3 in amino acids: CASSPTRFRGYGYTF. In DNA form, the CDR3 reads TGTGCCAGCAGCCCTACACGGTTTCGGGGCTATGGCTACACCTTC. Full variable domain (remainder filled in from reference TRBV11-3 and TRBJ1-2): EAGVVQSPRYKIIEKKQPVAFWCNPISGHNTLYWYLQNLGQGPELLIRYENEEAVDDSQLPKDRFSAERLKGVDSTLKIQPAELGDSAVYLCASSPTRFRGYGYTFGSGTRLTVV.

The V call is TRBV6-1, the J call TRBJ1-2; unclear D gene. V lost 1 base and J 2 bases, leaving 11 bases between the germline ends. From germline, CDR1 is MNHNS and CDR2 SASEGT. The CDR3 is 15 residues long. The CDR3 DNA follows: TGTGCCAGCAGTGAAGGTCACCTACGAAACTATGGCTACACCTTC. Translation: CASSEGHLRNYGYTF.

This chain connects TRBV2 to TRBJ1-1, with D unresolved. CDR1 and CDR2 (germline): SNHLY, FYNNEI. The CDR3 loop spans 13 amino acids. The ends were cut back, 6 bases at V and 5 bases at J, with 13 bases in the middle. This chain's CDR3 is CASRNYDATEAFF. CDR3 DNA: TGTGCCAGCAGAAACTACGACGCGACTGAAGCTTTCTTT.

J is TRBJ1-4 and V is TRBV5-1; D call uncertain. This CDR3 is 16 amino acids long. Germline assignment: CDR1 SGHRS and CDR2 YFSETQ. Trimming stripped 0 bases from V and 0 bases from J, with 9 bases between. CDR3 DNA: TGCGCCAGCAGCTTGGCGCGGCCACCAACTAATGAAAAACTGTTTTTT. Translating gives CASSLARPPTNEKLFF.

The gene calls are TRBV20-1 and TRBJ2-2, with D tentatively TRBD2 (5 bases). CDR1 and CDR2 from the germline V gene are DFQATT and SNEGSKA (reference sequence). Trimming shortened V by 7 bases and J by 12 bases, and 15 bases separated the two germline ends. The CDR3 runs 11 residues. The CDR3 DNA is TGCAGTGTTGGGAGAGGTGGTAAGCTGTTTTTT. It yields the protein CSVGRGGKLFF.

The chain is built from TRBV18 and TRBJ1-2; 7 nucleotides align to TRBD1. V dropped 3 bases and J dropped 7; count of bases not matched to a gene: 11. Per the germline V gene, CDR1 is KGHSH and CDR2 is LQKENI. This CDR3 has 15 residues. CDR3 region: CASSPLGTVESGYTF. In nucleotides, the CDR3 is TGTGCCAGCTCACCCCTAGGGACAGTCGAGAGTGGCTACACCTTC.

This clone appeared a single time. V is TRBV7-8 and J is TRBJ1-1, with 7 nucleotides matching TRBD1. Germline values: CDR1 SGHVS, CDR2 FQNEAQ. This CDR3 region has 14 residues. V trimming: 5 bases; J trimming: 7 bases; junction bases outside the gene matches: 10. CDR3 protein: CASSIRTGGREAFF. The CDR3, as DNA: TGTGCCAGCAGCATAAGGACAGGTGGCCGTGAAGCTTTCTTT. Using reference TRBV7-8 and TRBJ1-1 for the parts outside the CDR3, the full variable domain is GAGVSQSPRYKVAKRGQDVALRCDPISGHVSLFWYQQALGQGPEFLTYFQNEAQLDKSGLPSDRFFAERPEGSVSTLKIQRTQQEDSAVYLCASSIRTGGREAFFGQGTRLTVV.

This chain uses TRBV5-4 with TRBJ2-1; 13 bases map to TRBD2. The germline V gene encodes CDR1 SGHNT and CDR2 YYREEE (reference sequence). V shed 3 bases, J shed 4 bases, and the junction held 1 base outside the gene matches. The CDR3 sequence is 15 residues long. In DNA, the CDR3 is TGTGCCAGCAGCTCACTAGCGGGAGGGTACAATGAGCAGTTCTTC. Translating gives CASSSLAGGYNEQFF.

In its sample, this clone was seen a few times. This chain connects TRBV5-1 to TRBJ2-7; the D gene is possibly TRBD1 (6 bases). The germline V gene has CDR1 SGHRS and CDR2 YFSETQ. V lost 4 bases and J lost 2, with 10 bases in between. CDR3 length: 13 amino acids. The DNA of the CDR3 is TGCGCCAGCAGCCAACAGGGCCCCTACGAGCAGTACTTC. Residues: CASSQQGPYEQYF.

The chain couples TRBV6-1 to TRBJ1-1; possibly TRBD1 for D (5 bases). There are 14 residues in the CDR3. The V end was cut by 2 bases, the J end by 6 bases, with 13 bases between. Per germline, CDR1 MNHNS and CDR2 SASEGT. In nucleotides, the CDR3 is TGTGCCAGCAGTGAAAAGGGGAGGACTTCTGAAGCTTTCTTT. It yields the protein CASSEKGRTSEAFF.

The J gene is TRBJ1-2, the V gene TRBV9, with D maybe TRBD1 (5 bases). From germline, CDR1 is SGDLS and CDR2 YYNGEE. This CDR3 has 16 residues. V gave up 0 bases and J gave up 0 bases, with 12 bases separating them. CDR3 nucleotides: TGTGCCAGCAGCGTAGGCATAAGGGGATCTAACTATGGCTACACCTTC. The encoded protein is CASSVGIRGSNYGYTF. Drawing the rest from reference TRBV9 and TRBJ1-2, the complete variable domain is DSGVTQTPKHLITATGQRVTLRCSPRSGDLSVYWYQQSLDQGLQFLIQYYNGEERAKGNILERFSAQQFPDLHSELNLSSLELGDSALYFCASSVGIRGSNYGYTFGSGTRLTVV.

The CDR3: CASRRESGANVLTF. Written as DNA, the CDR3 is TGTGCCAGCAGAAGGGAGTCTGGGGCCAACGTCCTGACTTTC. The chain links TRBV6-4 to TRBJ2-6; D perhaps matches TRBD2 (5 bases). The germline gives CDR1 MRHNA, CDR2 SNTAGT. The CDR3 is 14 amino acids. V was cut by 6 bases and J by 1 base, with 7 bases left in between.

V and J are TRBV5-1 and TRBJ1-5, with TRBD1 as a possible D gene (5 bases). The V end lost 1 base, the J end lost 7 bases, and 15 bases lay between the germline ends. The germline gives CDR1 SGHRS, CDR2 YFSETQ. The length of the CDR3 is 15 residues. CDR3 nucleotides: TGCGCCAGCAGCTTGTCAGGGTTTGGAGGGCAGCCCCAGCATTTT. Translation gives CASSLSGFGGQPQHF.

The V gene is TRBV4-1, the J gene TRBJ2-7, with 11 nucleotides matching TRBD2. The length of the CDR3 is 15 residues. Germline CDR1 is MGHRA and CDR2 is YSYEKL. Losses at the gene ends were 6 bases for V and 2 bases for J; bases not matched to a gene: 6. The CDR3 region is CASRDRLAGTYEQYF. The DNA for the CDR3 is TGCGCCAGCAGGGATAGACTAGCGGGGACCTACGAGCAGTACTTC.

V is TRBV18 and J is TRBJ2-3, with 12 bases lining up with TRBD2. Germline CDR1 and CDR2: KGHSH and LQKENI. This CDR3 spans 17 amino acids. V shed 4 bases, J shed 3 bases, and the junction held 8 bases outside the gene matches. The CDR3, as DNA: TGTGCCAGCTCACAACTAGCGGGGGGCTTAAAAACAGATACGCAGTATTTT. Translated, it gives CASSQLAGGLKTDTQYF.

In this sample, this clone turned up a few times. The chain has TRBV2 and TRBJ2-4; 9 positions agree with TRBD2. The CDR3 has 20 amino acids. Germline trimming cut 2 bases from V and 3 bases from J; bases unmatched to any gene: 17. Germline-derived CDR1 and CDR2 are SNHLY and FYNNEI. In DNA form, the CDR3 reads TGTGCCAGCAGTGAACGCGCGGGGCGGGGGGGCACTTTGGGCAAAAACATTCAGTACTTC. Amino acids: CASSERAGRGGTLGKNIQYF.

The rearrangement links TRBV7-8 to TRBJ2-1; perhaps TRBD1 as D (5 bases). The length of the CDR3 is 18 residues. Germline V CDR1 and CDR2: SGHVS, FQNEAQ. Trimming stripped 1 base from V and 1 base from J, with 17 bases between. The chain's CDR3 is CASSLVGHRSRSYNEQFF. CDR3 nucleotide sequence: TGTGCCAGCAGCTTAGTGGGCCACAGGTCTCGTTCCTACAATGAGCAGTTCTTC.

This clone was seen once. The chain combines TRBV18 with TRBJ2-1; 7 positions match TRBD2. Germline loops: CDR1 KGHSH, CDR2 LQKENI. Trimming took 2 bases from V and 4 from J; bases not matched to a gene: 8. The CDR3 loop spans 16 amino acids. This CDR3 is CASSPGGDPSYNEQFF. CDR3 nucleotide sequence: TGTGCCAGCTCACCAGGGGGGGACCCCTCGTACAATGAGCAGTTCTTC.